One and the same sample provided the 4 T cell receptor beta chains below, sequenced in a study of post-analysis software for immune sequencing data. Whole-study findings and limits: Relative to controls, patients had several TRBV segments at higher frequency, with TRBV5-6, TRBV5-1 and TRBV20-1 among these.

These TCRs' antigens remain unknown. Carried by the TCR beta cDNA libraries were unique molecular identifiers. One entry per CDR3 protein, called by TCRdb with MiXCR from the PCR reads. The top ten clones hold roughly 4.4% of a sample with about 820,000 distinct CDR3 sequences, about 57% of them seen once. The sequencing input was blood. These receptors all stem from a girl between 10 and 17 years old with multiple sclerosis.

The V and J genes are TRBV29-1 and TRBJ1-2; 8 positions match TRBD1. Germline-derived CDR1 and CDR2 are SQVTM and ANQGSEA. The trim removed 4 bases at V and 4 bases at J, leaving 2 bases unmatched. The CDR3 length is 12 residues. The DNA of the CDR3 is TGCAGCGTTGGAGGACAGGGCTATGGCTACACCTTC. Residues: CSVGGQGYGYTF.

The J gene is TRBJ2-7, the V gene TRBV7-9, with D tentatively TRBD1 (5 bases). This CDR3 comprises 15 residues. Deletions cut 6 bases from V and 3 bases from J, with 18 bases between. The germline gives CDR1 SEHNR, CDR2 FQNEAQ (reference sequence). The CDR3 sequence is CASSPIATAHYEQYF. CDR3 nucleotides: TGTGCCAGCAGTCCGATCGCGACAGCGCACTACGAGCAGTACTTC.

This clonotype is a singleton in its sample. Given a much more abundant clone one base away, this may be a read error. V and J are TRBV20-1 and TRBJ2-4; 7 bases fit TRBD2. This CDR3 is built from 14 residues. Germline CDR1 is DFQATT and CDR2 is SNEGSKA (reference sequence). The V gene end was trimmed by 4 bases and the J gene end by 13 bases; junction bases not matched to a gene: 16. The CDR3 loop reads CSATGLESPNEQYF. The CDR3 bases are TGCAGTGCTACCGGACTAGAGAGTCCCAATGAGCAGTACTTC.

This clonotype appeared a single time. The chain couples TRBV6-6 to TRBJ1-2; 10 bases line up with TRBD1. This CDR3 comprises 15 residues. Germline values: CDR1 MNHNY, CDR2 SVGAGI (reference sequence). Trimming removed 5 bases from V and 9 bases from J; junction bases left unmatched: 12. The CDR3 spells CASSRPDRGRGSYTF. DNA of the CDR3: TGTGCCAGCAGTAGGCCAGACAGGGGGCGTGGAAGCTACACCTTC.